The 8 T cell receptor beta chains in this list originate from one sample, sequenced in a study of blood T cell repertoires in COVID-19 (dated by TCRdb to between 2020 and 2021). The method behind the library was the immunoSEQ multiplex PCR assay. Drawn from immuneACCESS, this table holds only the in-frame rearrangements with V and J called that TCRdb kept. Clones are partly lost; checked studies trace under half to an unresolved V gene and leave the rest unexplained. This sample holds hundreds of thousands of clones; approximately 78% were observed only once. Approximately 5% of the sample goes to the ten largest clones. Sample: PBMCs or T cells enriched from blood (not recorded which). The receptors here all came from a man aged 35 to 55 who had been exposed to COVID-19.

The chain joins TRBV3-1 (or the pseudogene TRBV3-2) to TRBJ2-3, with TRBD2 as a possible D gene (6 bases). The CDR3 has 17 amino acids. CDR1 is LGHDT and CDR2 is YNNKEL in the germline V gene (reference sequence). V was pared by 5 bases and J by 7 bases, with 25 bases between. The CDR3 DNA reads TGTGCCAGCAGCTTCCGGATGCCCACTGGGGGGAGAAATACGCAGTATTTT. Amino acid sequence: CASSFRMPTGGRNTQYF.

This rearrangement joins TRBV9 to TRBJ1-3; D gene unclear. This CDR3 region has 11 residues. Germline assignment: CDR1 SGDLS and CDR2 YYNGEE. V lost 7 bases and J lost 4, with 6 bases in between. CDR3 DNA sequence: TGTGCCAGCGCGAGCGGAAACACCATATATTTT. Its translation is CASASGNTIYF.

The rearrangement joins TRBV19 to TRBJ1-5, with D tentatively TRBD1 (6 bases). In germline, CDR1 is LNHDA, CDR2 SQIVND (reference sequence). CDR3 length equals 15 residues. Trimming stripped 3 bases from V and 0 bases from J, with 9 bases between. Here the CDR3 DNA reads TGTGCCAGTAGTATCCTCAGGGGTAGCAATCAGCCCCAGCATTTT. The encoded protein is CASSILRGSNQPQHF.

The chain is built from TRBV27 and TRBJ1-1; perhaps TRBD1 as D (5 bases). The CDR3 loop spans 14 amino acids. Germline V gene lookup returns CDR1 MNHEY and CDR2 SMNVEV (reference sequence). The V end lost 8 bases, the J end lost 4 bases, and 17 bases lay between the germline ends. CDR3 nucleotide sequence: TGTGCCAGCTTCGGGGGGGGGTTACTCACTGAAGCTTTCTTT. Its protein is CASFGGGLLTEAFF.

The V and J genes are TRBV5-4 and TRBJ1-2; weak D call: TRBD1 (5 bases). The germline V gene has CDR1 SGHNT and CDR2 YYREEE (reference sequence). The V and J ends lost 5 bases and 8 bases respectively, with 16 bases between them. The CDR3 covers 13 residues. CDR3 protein: CASSPDRGEGYTF. The DNA of the CDR3 is TGTGCCAGCAGTCCCGACCGGGGGGAGGGCTACACCTTC.

This clone was counted only a few times. The V call is TRBV27, the J call TRBJ1-1; no clear D. Trimming stripped 2 bases from V and 1 base from J, with 14 bases between. The CDR3 extends over 16 amino acids. Germline CDR1 MNHEY, CDR2 SMNVEV (reference sequence). In DNA, the CDR3 is TGTGCCAGCAGTTTACTGGCGACTAAGGCGAACACTGAAGCTTTCTTT. This sequence encodes CASSLLATKANTEAFF.

The V and J genes are TRBV29-1 and TRBJ2-1, with 7 bases identical to TRBD2. This CDR3 is 15 amino acids long. With 4 bases clipped from V and 7 bases from J, the junction kept 13 bases outside the gene matches. Looked up from germline, CDR1 is SQVTM and CDR2 is ANQGSEA. DNA for the CDR3: TGCAGCGTTGGGATCAGCGGGACGACCTGGAATGAGCAGTTCTTC. Amino acid sequence: CSVGISGTTWNEQFF.

This clone appeared once. The gene calls are TRBV3-1 (or the pseudogene TRBV3-2) and TRBJ2-2; 7 positions agree with TRBD2. The CDR3 has 15 amino acids. V was clipped by 4 bases and J by 5 bases; unmatched bases: 7. Germline CDR1 reads LGHDT; CDR2 reads YNNKEL (reference sequence). CDR3 DNA sequence: TGTGCCAGCAGCCTCTCTAGCGGTACGACCGGGGAGCTGTTTTTT. Translating gives CASSLSSGTTGELFF.